Each of the 14 T cell receptor beta chains below was sequenced from the same sample in a study of OX40 agonist ivuxolimab in advanced cancers. TCRdb's table, derived via immunoSEQ multiplex PCR, lists solely in-frame clones and lacks some. The sample lists 45,000 or so clones; more than 75% were seen once. Sequences were derived from CD4+ or CD8+ T cells sorted from blood, sampled in a trial of the OX40 agonist ivuxolimab. The origin of the receptors is an adult with an advanced solid tumor such as melanoma, head and neck, liver or kidney cancer.

The chain carries TRBV7-6 and TRBJ2-2; the match to TRBD2 covers 10 bases. The CDR3 is 15 residues long. Germline values: CDR1 SGHVS, CDR2 FNYEAQ. Trimming removed 8 bases from V and 6 bases from J; junction bases left unmatched: 9. The DNA for the CDR3 is TGTGCCAGCTGGGGAGCGGGAGGGCCGGCCGGGGAGCTGTTTTTT. Translated: CASWGAGGPAGELFF.

Turning to this clone: Other DNA sequences in this specimen translate into the identical CDR3. The CDR3 loop reads CSVVSREAFF. CDR3 in DNA: TGCAGCGTTGTCAGCCGGGAAGCTTTCTTT. This chain links TRBV29-1 with TRBJ1-1, with unresolved D. Germline V gene data show CDR1 as SQVTM and CDR2 as ANQGSEA. The CDR3 loop spans 10 amino acids. Trimming pared 4 bases from V and 8 bases from J, leaving 8 bases between. The entire variable domain, with the rest obtained from reference TRBV29-1 and TRBJ1-1, is as follows: SAVISQKPSRDICQRGTSLTIQCQVDSQVTMMFWYRQQPGQSLTLIATANQGSEATYESGFVIDKFPISRPNLTFSTLTVSNMSPEDSSIYLCSVVSREAFFGQGTRLTVV.

This chain links TRBV5-4 with TRBJ2-5, with TRBD2 as a possible D gene (6 bases). The CDR3 loop spans 16 amino acids. V lost 3 bases and J lost 2, with 17 bases in between. CDR1 SGHNT and CDR2 YYREEE come from the germline V gene (reference sequence). CDR3 sequence reads: CASSSNRLEGQETQYF. CDR3 bases: TGTGCCAGCAGCTCCAATAGACTAGAAGGGCAAGAGACCCAGTACTTC.

The V call is TRBV6-5, the J call TRBJ2-2, with 10 nucleotides matching TRBD1. Germline trimming cut 2 bases from V and 6 bases from J; bases unmatched to any gene: 3. Germline CDR1 is MNHEY and CDR2 is SVGAGI. The CDR3 has 15 amino acids. CDR3 loop: CASSYPGTGAGELFF. CDR3 coding DNA: TGTGCCAGCAGTTACCCAGGGACAGGGGCCGGGGAGCTGTTTTTT.

The chain has TRBV27 and TRBJ2-2; either TRBD1 or TRBD2 may fit D (5 bases each). The CDR3 extends over 11 amino acids. CDR1 MNHEY and CDR2 SMNVEV come from the germline V gene (reference sequence). Trimming cost V 10 bases and J 7 bases, with 10 bases left between them. The CDR3 protein is CATLRGGELFF. In DNA, the CDR3 is TGTGCCACCCTGAGGGGCGGGGAGCTGTTTTTT.

The chain links TRBV9 to TRBJ2-1, with D tentatively TRBD2 (5 bases). The V gene lost 0 bases and the J gene lost 4 bases, with 17 bases spanning the gap. Germline assignment: CDR1 SGDLS and CDR2 YYNGEE. This CDR3 contains 17 residues. CDR3 bases: TGTGCCAGCAGCGTAGGCGGAGGAGGCGGAGCTTACAATGAGCAGTTCTTC. This gives the protein CASSVGGGGGAYNEQFF.

The gene calls are TRBV19 and TRBJ1-6, with D uncertain. Deletions cut 5 bases from V and 6 bases from J, with 14 bases between. CDR1 LNHDA and CDR2 SQIVND come from the germline V gene (reference sequence). This CDR3 spans 15 amino acids. CDR3 sequence: CASSVGSGPNSPLHF. Here the CDR3 DNA reads TGTGCCAGTAGTGTAGGGTCCGGGCCTAATTCACCCCTCCACTTT. The complete variable domain, with remaining parts taken from reference TRBV19 and TRBJ1-6, reads DGGITQSPKYLFRKEGQNVTLSCEQNLNHDAMYWYRQDPGQGLRLIYYSQIVNDFQKGDIAEGYSVSREKKESFPLTVTSAQKNPTAFYLCASSVGSGPNSPLHFGNGTRLTVT.

The V call is TRBV30, the J call TRBJ2-7; either TRBD1 or TRBD2 may fit D (5 bases each). In germline, CDR1 is GTSNPN, CDR2 SVGIG (reference sequence). The ends were cut back, 3 bases at V and 0 bases at J, with 12 bases in the middle. The CDR3 sequence is 14 residues long. The CDR3 region has the DNA TGTGCCTGGAGCGCTGTGGGGGTCTCCTACGAGCAGTACTTC. Translating it yields CAWSAVGVSYEQYF.

This clone was recorded once. CDR3 in amino acids: CASSSPSGRQTQYF. CDR3 in DNA: TGTGCCAGCAGTTCTCCTAGCGGGAGGCAGACCCAGTACTTC. V usage is TRBV28 and J usage is TRBJ2-5; the match to TRBD2 covers 11 bases. CDR3 size: 14 residues. Germline-derived CDR1 and CDR2 are MDHEN and SYDVKM. Losses at the gene ends were 4 bases for V and 6 bases for J; bases not matched to a gene: 4.

The chain has TRBV30 and TRBJ1-2, with a tentative D call TRBD1 (5 bases). Germline V lookup: CDR1 GTSNPN, CDR2 SVGIG (reference sequence). The CDR3 has 14 amino acids. Deletions cut 2 bases from V and 6 bases from J, with 16 bases between. The CDR3 nucleotides read TGTGCCTGGAGTAGTTGGGGGAAGGAGGATGGCTACACCTTC. Its translation is CAWSSWGKEDGYTF.

The chain couples TRBV6-5 to TRBJ2-1; D ambiguous. The germline V gene encodes CDR1 MNHEY and CDR2 SVGAGI. The CDR3 is 14 amino acids. V was cut by 4 bases and J by 0 bases, with 7 bases left in between. The CDR3: CASSFRSSYNEQFF. As DNA, the CDR3 is TGTGCCAGCAGTTTCAGGAGCTCCTACAATGAGCAGTTCTTC.

The chain uses TRBV7-3 and TRBJ2-5; tentatively, D is TRBD2 (6 bases). The CDR3 contains 14 residues. The V gene's germline CDR1 is SGHTA and CDR2 FQGTGA. V was clipped by 5 bases and J by 5 bases, with 15 bases between them. The DNA of the CDR3 is TGTGCCAGCAGCCCCTCGGGCGGGGTCGAGACCCAGTACTTC. Its protein product is CASSPSGGVETQYF.

The chain uses TRBV4-2 and TRBJ1-6, with 8 bases that match TRBD1. Germline-derived CDR1 and CDR2 are LGHNA and YNFKEQ. After removal of 2 bases from V and 10 bases from J, the junction contained 7 bases not matched to a gene. This CDR3 contains 15 residues. The chain's CDR3 is CASSQMDRALSPLHF. The CDR3 region has the DNA TGTGCCAGCAGCCAAATGGACAGGGCTTTGTCACCCCTCCACTTT.

V usage is TRBV5-6 and J usage is TRBJ2-5; TRBD2 matches at 7 bases. The closer fit of TRBJ2-7 to the DNA end suggests the J call may be wrong. This CDR3 is built from 13 residues. CDR1 is SGHDT, CDR2 YYEEEE, per germline. This chain's CDR3 is CASSASGSYEQYF. The CDR3, as DNA: TGTGCCAGCAGCGCTAGCGGTTCCTACGAGCAGTACTTC.